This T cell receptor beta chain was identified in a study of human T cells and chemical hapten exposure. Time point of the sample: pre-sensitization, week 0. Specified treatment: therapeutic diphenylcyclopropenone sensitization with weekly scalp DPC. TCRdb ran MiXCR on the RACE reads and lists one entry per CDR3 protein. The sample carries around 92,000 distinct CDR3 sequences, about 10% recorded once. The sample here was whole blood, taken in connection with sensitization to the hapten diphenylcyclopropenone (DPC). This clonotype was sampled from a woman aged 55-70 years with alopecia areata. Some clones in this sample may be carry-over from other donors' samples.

The CDR3 DNA reads TGTGCCAGCAGCCAAACTAGGGATTTCTACGAGCAGTACTTC. It specifies CASSQTRDFYEQYF. The chain has TRBV3-1 and TRBJ2-7, with D perhaps TRBD2 (5 bases). Germline values: CDR1 LGHDT, CDR2 YNNKEL (reference sequence). The V end was cut by 2 bases, the J end by 3 bases, with 11 bases between. This CDR3 has 14 residues.